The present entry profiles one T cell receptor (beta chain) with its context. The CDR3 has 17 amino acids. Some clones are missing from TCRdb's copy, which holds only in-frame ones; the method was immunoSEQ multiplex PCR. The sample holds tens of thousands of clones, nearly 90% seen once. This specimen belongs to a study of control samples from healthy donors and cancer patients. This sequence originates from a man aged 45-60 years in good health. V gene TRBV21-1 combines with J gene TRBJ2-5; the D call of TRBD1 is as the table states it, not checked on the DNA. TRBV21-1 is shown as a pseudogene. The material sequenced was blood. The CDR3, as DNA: TGTGCCAGCAGGACTAACACCCGACAGGACACAGGGGAGACCCAGTACTTC. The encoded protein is CASRTNTRQDTGETQYF.